One sample yielded the 30 T cell receptor beta chains listed below, sequenced in a study of T-cell reconstitution after alpha-beta-depleted transplantation in children. The library targeted TCRbeta and was prepared with unique molecular identifiers. TCRdb fed the PCR reads into MiXCR, producing one record per CDR3 protein. The sample consists of 250,000 or so distinct CDR3 sequences, approximately 24% of them appearing once. The sample consisted of PBMCs, mostly from graft donor cells, taken 360 days after TCRalphabeta/CD19-depleted stem cell transplant. Receptors originate from a female patient between 2 and 15 years old who had a stem cell transplant for congenital amegakaryocytic thrombocytopenia, so the T cells may come from the graft donor.

This clonotype was detected only a few times. The gene calls are TRBV20-1 and TRBJ2-7, with D perhaps matching TRBD1 (6 bases). With 0 bases removed from V and 0 bases from J, the gap between germline ends came to 21 bases. The CDR3 loop spans 18 amino acids. Germline-derived CDR1 and CDR2 are DFQATT and SNEGSKA (reference sequence). For the CDR3, the DNA is TGCAGTGCTAGAGATCCGGGTATCGCTGGGACAAGCTCCTACGAGCAGTACTTC. It encodes CSARDPGIAGTSSYEQYF.

This chain joins TRBV11-2 and TRBJ1-2; no reliable D call. CDR1 and CDR2 from the germline V gene are SGHAT and FQNNGV. V was trimmed by 4 bases and J by 4 bases, leaving 4 bases between them. The CDR3 sequence is 11 residues long. The CDR3 loop is CASSSSYGYTF. The CDR3 nucleotides are TGTGCCAGCAGCTCGTCCTATGGCTACACCTTC. The full variable domain, its missing parts supplied by reference TRBV11-2 and TRBJ1-2, is EAGVAQSPRYKIIEKRQSVAFWCNPISGHATLYWYQQILGQGPKLLIQFQNNGVVDDSQLPKDRFSAERLKGVDSTLKIQPAKLEDSAVYLCASSSSYGYTFGSGTRLTVV.

This clonotype was detected ten times or more. The chain uses TRBV20-1 and TRBJ2-1; D ambiguous. Germline V lookup: CDR1 DFQATT, CDR2 SNEGSKA (reference sequence). The CDR3 is 11 residues long. V lost 5 bases and J 8 bases, leaving 10 bases between the germline ends. CDR3 bases: TGCAGTGCTTCCGTCGCGGATGAGCAGTTCTTC. This translates into CSASVADEQFF.

This clonotype was detected once. The chain links TRBV27 to TRBJ2-7; tentative D call: TRBD2 (5 bases). V was clipped by 4 bases and J by 3 bases, with 16 bases between them. CDR1 MNHEY and CDR2 SMNVEV come from the germline V gene (reference sequence). The CDR3 runs to 15 residues. In nucleotides, the CDR3 is TGTGCCAGCAGTTATACCCCGGGGAGAGGCTACGAGCAGTACTTC. Translation gives CASSYTPGRGYEQYF.

The CDR3 nucleotides are TGCAGCGGCGGACTAGCGTTGAAGACCCAGTACTTC. It specifies CSGGLALKTQYF. This chain connects TRBV29-1 to TRBJ2-5; 9 bases fit TRBD2. The germline gives CDR1 SQVTM, CDR2 ANQGSEA. The CDR3 sequence is 12 residues long. Unmatched junction bases numbered 6, after V lost 7 bases and J lost 6 bases.

This clonotype was counted only a few times. The chain combines TRBV5-1 with TRBJ2-1; no clear D gene. The CDR3 covers 16 residues. The germline gives CDR1 SGHRS, CDR2 YFSETQ. Trimming stripped 1 base from V and 6 bases from J, with 17 bases between. As DNA, the CDR3 is TGCGCCAGCAGCTTGTCTGGAGCGCGCTTGGGCAATGAGCAGTTCTTC. Translated: CASSLSGARLGNEQFF.

The table lists this clonotype with a few counts. The CDR3 sequence: CSVEEQGVEETQYF. The CDR3 nucleotides read TGCAGCGTTGAAGAGCAGGGGGTAGAAGAGACCCAGTACTTC. The chain employs TRBV29-1 and TRBJ2-5; TRBD1 matches at 7 bases. Germline loops: CDR1 SQVTM, CDR2 ANQGSEA. V lost 0 bases to trimming and J lost 3 bases; unmatched junction nucleotides: 4. The CDR3 loop spans 14 amino acids.

The V gene is TRBV20-1, the J gene TRBJ2-1, with D perhaps TRBD1 or TRBD2 (5 bases each). This CDR3 is built from 14 residues. Trimming stripped 2 bases from V and 12 bases from J, with 20 bases between. Looked up from germline, CDR1 is DFQATT and CDR2 is SNEGSKA (reference sequence). The CDR3 coding sequence is TGCAGTGCTAGACCGAGCCGGGACCGGGCGGCGCAGTTCTTC. This codes for CSARPSRDRAAQFF.

V gene TRBV28 combines with J gene TRBJ1-2; the D is unclear. V gave up 5 bases and J gave up 2 bases, with 12 bases separating them. Germline V gene sequence: CDR1 MDHEN, CDR2 SYDVKM. CDR3 size: 14 residues. CDR3 in DNA: TGTGCCAGCAGTAGGATCGAGGGCAACTATGGCTACACCTTC. It is translated as CASSRIEGNYGYTF.

Worth noting for this clonotype: This sequence may be a read error, since a much larger clone differs from it by one base. The gene calls are TRBV4-3 and TRBJ1-3; D uncertain. This CDR3 has 14 residues. Germline values: CDR1 LGHNA, CDR2 YSLEER. Trimming left V 0 bases short and J 7 bases short, with 10 bases between. The CDR3: CASSQDRAINTIYF. In DNA, the CDR3 is TGCGCCAGCAGCCAAGATCGCGCGATTAACACCATATATTTT.

In its sample, this clonotype was seen a few times. The J gene is TRBJ1-4, the V gene TRBV20-1, with D perhaps TRBD1 (6 bases). Trimming shortened V by 1 base and J by 11 bases, and 17 bases separated the two germline ends. The CDR3 has 14 amino acids. CDR1 DFQATT and CDR2 SNEGSKA come from the germline V gene (reference sequence). The CDR3 DNA is TGCAGTGCTAGAGCCCGGGACACTGCTGGGAAACTGTTTTTT. It yields the protein CSARARDTAGKLFF.

The gene calls are TRBV4-1 and TRBJ2-1; TRBD2 matches 15 bases. Germline V gene data show CDR1 as MGHRA and CDR2 as YSYEKL. The CDR3 runs 18 residues. J lost 5 bases, V lost 4 bases, and 9 bases had no gene match. CDR3 DNA: TGCGCCAGCAGCCGGGGACTAGCGGGGGGCCGGGGCCACAATGAGCAGTTCTTC. Its protein product is CASSRGLAGGRGHNEQFF.

The V and J genes are TRBV20-1 and TRBJ1-5, with 7 nucleotides matching TRBD1. Looked up from germline, CDR1 is DFQATT and CDR2 is SNEGSKA (reference sequence). The CDR3 totals 15 residues. V shed 6 bases, J shed 1 base, and the junction held 9 bases outside the gene matches. The CDR3 region is CSARQGGWSNQPQHF. CDR3 nucleotide sequence: TGCAGTGCGAGACAGGGAGGTTGGAGCAATCAGCCCCAGCATTTT.

This clonotype was observed a handful of times. The chain has TRBV5-1 and TRBJ1-5; 9 positions agree with TRBD1. This CDR3 spans 14 amino acids. J gave up 7 bases and V 4 bases, and 6 bases lay outside the gene matches. Germline CDR1 SGHRS, CDR2 YFSETQ. The CDR3 protein is CASSVGQGNQPQHF. The DNA for the CDR3 is TGCGCCAGCAGCGTTGGACAGGGGAACCAGCCCCAGCATTTT.

This clonotype was observed a few times. The chain is built from TRBV21-1 and TRBJ2-5; the table's D gene call, TRBD1, was not cross checked with the DNA. TRBV21-1 is a pseudogene locus. The CDR3 has 16 residues. CDR3 in amino acids: CARIGGRGPLGETQYF. As DNA, the CDR3 is TGTGCCAGGATCGGGGGACGAGGACCTCTTGGGGAGACCCAGTACTTC.

Only a few counts were recorded for this clonotype. The rearrangement links TRBV7-9 to TRBJ1-1, with D possibly TRBD1 on 5 matching bases. Trimming took 5 bases from V and 8 from J, leaving 18 bases between them. Germline V lookup: CDR1 SEHNR, CDR2 FQNEAQ (reference sequence). This CDR3 is 14 amino acids long. In DNA form, the CDR3 reads TGTGCCAGCAGCCCGACGGCAGGGCCCAGCGAAGCTTTCTTT. Translating gives CASSPTAGPSEAFF.

The chain carries TRBV7-2 and TRBJ1-2; 7 bases are a match to TRBD1. Germline V gene data show CDR1 as SGHTA and CDR2 as FQGNSA. The CDR3 has 16 residues. Trimming at V came to 1 base and at J to 8 bases, leaving 13 bases not matched to a gene. CDR3 DNA sequence: TGTGCCAGCAGCTTAGTTGGTATAACAGGGGTATGGGGCTACACCTTC. It encodes CASSLVGITGVWGYTF.

This chain links TRBV5-1 with TRBJ2-5; D is uncertain. V lost 0 bases and J lost 2, with 14 bases in between. In germline, CDR1 is SGHRS, CDR2 YFSETQ. There are 16 residues in the CDR3. The CDR3 sequence is CASSLDSGPRQETQYF. In DNA, the CDR3 is TGCGCCAGCAGCTTGGATTCCGGGCCAAGACAAGAGACCCAGTACTTC.

This clonotype showed up just a few times. The V call is TRBV28, the J call TRBJ2-1; TRBD1 matches at 8 bases. Germline V gene sequence: CDR1 MDHEN, CDR2 SYDVKM. With V trimmed by 7 bases and J by 6 bases, 8 bases remained unmatched. The CDR3 runs 14 residues. CDR3 protein: CASTDRGTLNEQFF. As DNA, the CDR3 is TGTGCCAGCACCGACAGGGGAACACTCAATGAGCAGTTCTTC.

This clonotype is a singleton in its sample. V gene TRBV6-1 combines with J gene TRBJ1-2; 8 bases fit TRBD1. CDR3 length equals 14 residues. V lost 0 bases to trimming and J lost 4 bases; unmatched junction nucleotides: 1. Germline CDR1 and CDR2: MNHNS and SASEGT. As DNA, the CDR3 is TGTGCCAGCAGTGAAGCTGGGACAGGCTATGGCTACACCTTC. Its translation is CASSEAGTGYGYTF.

This clonotype was counted only a few times. The genes are TRBV20-1 and TRBJ2-7; D gene ambiguous. This CDR3 has 13 residues. With 3 bases removed from V and 2 bases from J, the gap between germline ends came to 11 bases. CDR1 is DFQATT and CDR2 is SNEGSKA in the germline V gene (reference sequence). CDR3 sequence (DNA): TGCAGTGCTAGTGGCGGACGGACCTACGAGCAGTACTTC. This gives the protein CSASGGRTYEQYF.

In regard to this clonotype: An end of the junction does not agree with germline; a read error may underlie this. This sequence joins TRBV28 and TRBJ1-3; D gene uncertain. CDR1 is MDHEN and CDR2 is SYDVKM in the germline V gene. The CDR3 consists of 15 residues. The CDR3 bases are TGTGCCAGCACAAGCGGATCTAGCTCTGGAAACACCATAAATTTT. As protein: CASTSGSSSGNTINF.

The chain recombines TRBV5-1 with TRBJ2-1; possibly TRBD1 for D (5 bases). The CDR3 extends over 14 amino acids. The V gene lost 0 bases and the J gene lost 5 bases, with 9 bases spanning the gap. CDR1 and CDR2 (germline): SGHRS, YFSETQ. This CDR3 reads CASSLALGDNEQFF. The CDR3 nucleotides read TGCGCCAGCAGCTTGGCGCTAGGGGACAATGAGCAGTTCTTC.

This clonotype appeared a few times. This sequence joins TRBV10-3 and TRBJ1-2; maybe TRBD1 (6 bases). The CDR3 sequence is 16 residues long. In germline, CDR1 is ENHRY, CDR2 SYGVKD. V gave up 3 bases and J gave up 4 bases, with 18 bases separating them. The CDR3 DNA follows: TGTGCCATCAGTGATCACGCACTCCAGGGGAGCTATGGCTACACCTTC. Its translation: CAISDHALQGSYGYTF.

V usage is TRBV28 and J usage is TRBJ2-2, with 8 bases lining up with TRBD2. The CDR3 is 15 amino acids. Germline CDR1 reads MDHEN; CDR2 reads SYDVKM. J was trimmed by 4 bases and V by 4 bases; bases with no gene match: 5. CDR3 DNA sequence: TGTGCCAGCAGTTCACTAGCGGCGCTCACCGGGGAGCTGTTTTTT. Protein sequence: CASSSLAALTGELFF. The full variable domain, in which reference TRBV28 and TRBJ2-2 provide the parts outside the CDR3, is DVKVTQSSRYLVKRTGEKVFLECVQDMDHENMFWYRQDPGLGLRLIYFSYDVKMKEKGDIPEGYSVSREKKERFSLILESASTNQTSMYLCASSSLAALTGELFFGEGSRLTVL.

This clonotype was observed a few times. The chain uses TRBV28 and TRBJ2-1, with D tentatively TRBD2 (6 bases). Germline V CDR1 and CDR2: MDHEN, SYDVKM. Trimming left V 4 bases short and J 4 bases short, with 11 bases between. The CDR3 is made up of 14 amino acids. The CDR3 reads CASSSGLRYNEQFF. The CDR3 DNA is TGTGCCAGCAGTTCGGGACTGAGATACAATGAGCAGTTCTTC.

This clonotype was seen only a few times. The chain joins TRBV12-3 or TRBV12-4 to TRBJ2-3; 7 nucleotides agree with TRBD1. CDR3 length: 15 residues. The V segment lost 2 bases and the J segment 0 bases; nucleotides outside the gene matches: 2. CDR3 sequence (DNA): TGTGCCAGCAGTTTACGGACAGGTAGCACAGATACGCAGTATTTT. This sequence encodes CASSLRTGSTDTQYF.

This clonotype has only a few counts. The J gene is TRBJ1-1, the V gene TRBV6-4, with D unresolved. The CDR3 length is 12 residues. V was shortened by 3 bases and J by 0 bases, with 2 bases between the two germline ends. Germline CDR1 reads MRHNA; CDR2 reads SNTAGT. The CDR3 DNA reads TGTGCCAGCAGTGAGTTGAACACTGAAGCTTTCTTT. Its protein is CASSELNTEAFF.

This clonotype was picked up many times. This chain connects TRBV25-1 to TRBJ2-1; no reliable D call. The length of the CDR3 is 11 residues. The ends were cut back, 3 bases at V and 8 bases at J, with 5 bases in the middle. CDR1 is MGHDK, CDR2 SYGVNS, per germline. The CDR3 nucleotides read TGTGCCAGCAGTGATTGGGATGAGCAGTTCTTC. Its protein product is CASSDWDEQFF.

The table lists this clonotype with a few counts. The CDR3 reads CASSRIRGTSDNEQFF. The CDR3 DNA follows: TGTGCCAGCAGCCGCATCCGAGGGACTAGCGACAATGAGCAGTTCTTC. The chain couples TRBV3-1 to TRBJ2-1, with 10 bases lining up with TRBD2. V shed 4 bases and J 5 bases; nucleotides not matched to a gene: 8. Germline V lookup: CDR1 LGHDT, CDR2 YNNKEL (reference sequence). This CDR3 is 16 amino acids long.